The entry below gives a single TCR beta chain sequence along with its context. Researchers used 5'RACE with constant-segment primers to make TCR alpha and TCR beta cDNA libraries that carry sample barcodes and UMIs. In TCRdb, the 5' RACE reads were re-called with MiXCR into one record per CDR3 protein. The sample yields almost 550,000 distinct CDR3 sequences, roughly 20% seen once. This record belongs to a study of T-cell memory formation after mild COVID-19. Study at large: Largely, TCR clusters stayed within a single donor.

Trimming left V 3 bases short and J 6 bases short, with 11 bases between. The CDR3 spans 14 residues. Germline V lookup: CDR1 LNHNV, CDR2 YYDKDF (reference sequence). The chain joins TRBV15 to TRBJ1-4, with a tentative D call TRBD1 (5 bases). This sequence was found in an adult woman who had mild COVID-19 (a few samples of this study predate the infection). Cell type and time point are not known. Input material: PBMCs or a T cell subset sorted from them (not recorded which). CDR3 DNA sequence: TGTGCCACCAGCAGCCGTACAGGTGATGAAAAACTGTTTTTT. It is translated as CATSSRTGDEKLFF.